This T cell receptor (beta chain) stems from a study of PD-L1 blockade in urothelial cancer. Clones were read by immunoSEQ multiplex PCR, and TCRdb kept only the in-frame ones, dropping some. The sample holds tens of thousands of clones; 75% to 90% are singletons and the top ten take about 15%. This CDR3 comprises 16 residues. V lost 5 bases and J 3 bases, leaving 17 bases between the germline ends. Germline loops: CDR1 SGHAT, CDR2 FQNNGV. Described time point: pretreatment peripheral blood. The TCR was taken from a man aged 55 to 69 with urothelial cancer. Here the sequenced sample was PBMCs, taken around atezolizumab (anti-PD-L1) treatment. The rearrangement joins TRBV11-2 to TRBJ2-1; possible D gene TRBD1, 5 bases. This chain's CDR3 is CASSPWGPTGYNEQFF. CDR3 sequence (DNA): TGTGCCAGCAGCCCGTGGGGCCCGACGGGCTACAATGAGCAGTTCTTC.